The 9 T cell receptor beta chains given below trace back to one sample, sequenced in a study of PD-L1 blockade in urothelial cancer. Noted time point: pretreatment peripheral blood. Some clones are missing from TCRdb's copy, which holds only in-frame ones; the method was immunoSEQ multiplex PCR. The sample contains roughly 120,000 clones, approximately 84% of which appear only once. The source was PBMCs, collected around atezolizumab (anti-PD-L1) treatment. The receptors originated from a man aged 45-65 years with urothelial cancer.

This clone was recorded a few times. The chain uses TRBV5-1 and TRBJ2-4; the match to TRBD1 covers 9 bases. Trimming took 4 bases from V and 0 from J; bases not matched to a gene: 8. CDR3 size: 17 residues. CDR1 and CDR2 from the germline V gene are SGHRS and YFSETQ. CDR3 coding DNA: TGCGCCAGCAGCACCGTGACAGGGGGATTAGCCAAAAACATTCAGTACTTC. This gives the protein CASSTVTGGLAKNIQYF.

This clone is a singleton in its sample. This rearrangement joins TRBV15 to TRBJ1-5; tentatively, D is TRBD1 (6 bases). V was trimmed by 1 base and J by 5 bases, leaving 9 bases between them. CDR1 is LNHNV, CDR2 YYDKDF, per germline (reference sequence). The CDR3 length is 14 residues. The CDR3 is CATSRASGDQPQHF. CDR3 coding DNA: TGTGCCACCAGCAGAGCGTCAGGGGATCAGCCCCAGCATTTT.

CDR3 in amino acids: CASSPSGSSYEQYF. CDR3 DNA sequence: TGTGCCAGTAGCCCTAGCGGGAGCTCCTACGAGCAGTACTTC. This sequence joins TRBV19 and TRBJ2-7, with 10 positions matching TRBD2. CDR3 size: 14 residues. Germline CDR1 and CDR2: LNHDA and SQIVND (reference sequence). V was pared by 6 bases and J by 0 bases, with 2 bases of the junction left unmatched.

This clone has a single count. In DNA form, the CDR3 reads TGTGCCAGCTCCCGCTGGGACAGACGCACCGGGGAGCTGTTTTTT. Its translation: CASSRWDRRTGELFF. The rearrangement links TRBV9 to TRBJ2-2; TRBD1 agrees at 7 bases. The germline CDR1 and CDR2 sequences are SGDLS and YYNGEE. This CDR3 region has 15 residues. After removal of 7 bases from V and 4 bases from J, the junction contained 10 bases not matched to a gene.

The V call is TRBV4-1, the J call TRBJ2-1; 10 bases match TRBD2. The CDR3 runs to 16 residues. Germline loops: CDR1 MGHRA, CDR2 YSYEKL. With 0 bases clipped from V and 3 bases from J, the junction kept 2 bases outside the gene matches. The DNA of the CDR3 is TGCGCCAGCAGCCAAGAGCCTAGCGGGAGCTACAATGAGCAGTTCTTC. Protein: CASSQEPSGSYNEQFF.

The chain has TRBV5-1 and TRBJ2-7, with 12 bases matching TRBD2. The germline V gene encodes CDR1 SGHRS and CDR2 YFSETQ. The CDR3 spans 15 residues. J lost 4 bases, V lost 4 bases, and 6 bases had no gene match. The CDR3: CASSPRLAGVYEQYF. As DNA, the CDR3 is TGCGCCAGCAGCCCCCGACTAGCGGGAGTTTACGAGCAGTACTTC.

The rearrangement joins TRBV11-2 to TRBJ2-3, with D tentatively TRBD2 (5 bases). The CDR3 is 14 residues long. Germline V gene sequence: CDR1 SGHAT, CDR2 FQNNGV. Trimming shortened V by 1 base and J by 3 bases, and 8 bases separated the two germline ends. The CDR3 DNA follows: TGTGCCAGCAGCTTAGGGACTTTAACAGATACGCAGTATTTT. It is translated as CASSLGTLTDTQYF.

The rearrangement joins TRBV6-5 to TRBJ1-1; D is unclear. Looked up from germline, CDR1 is MNHEY and CDR2 is SVGAGI. The length of the CDR3 is 14 residues. V lost 6 bases to trimming and J lost 1 base, with 12 bases between them. The CDR3 sequence is CASRPGSGNTEAFF. The CDR3 nucleotides read TGTGCCAGCAGGCCCGGGTCCGGGAACACTGAAGCTTTCTTT.

Details on this clone: The conserved phenylalanine or tryptophan is not found at the CDR3 terminus, so this likely reflects a read error. No DNA is shown, since the ends of the CDR3 on it are uncertain; the CDR3 is the one TCRdb lists. V gene TRBV30 combines with J gene TRBJ1-1; the DNA was not compared with TRBD1, the D call given in the table. The length of the CDR3 is 12 amino acids, counting both ends. Germline V gives CDR1 GTSNPN, CDR2 SVGIG (reference sequence). The CDR3 here is CAWSRQGRVYTL.